Described below is a single T cell receptor beta chain sequence and its context. Profiling relied on immunoSEQ multiplex PCR, and the TCRdb table lists in-frame clones only, not all of them. The table shows around 77,000 clones, with approximately 87% occurring only once. Described time point: blood 4 weeks post-SBRT, at nephrectomy. Treatment specified: 15 Gy SBRT to primary tumor, nephrectomy 4 weeks later. Nephrectomy followed 15 Gy stereotactic body radiation by 4 weeks. These data come from a study of radiation and T cells in renal cell carcinoma. V was clipped by 6 bases and J by 3 bases; unmatched bases: 6. The CDR3 has 16 residues. Germline lookup yields CDR1 MDHEN and CDR2 SYDVKM.

The chain uses TRBV28 and TRBJ2-1; 12 nucleotides align to TRBD2. Sequencing was performed on blood, taken from a patient whose treatment included radiotherapy and nephrectomy. This receptor was obtained from a woman aged 60-75 years with renal cell carcinoma. This CDR3 is CASRVLAGGNYNEQFF. DNA for the CDR3: TGTGCCAGCAGAGTACTAGCGGGGGGAAACTACAATGAGCAGTTCTTC.